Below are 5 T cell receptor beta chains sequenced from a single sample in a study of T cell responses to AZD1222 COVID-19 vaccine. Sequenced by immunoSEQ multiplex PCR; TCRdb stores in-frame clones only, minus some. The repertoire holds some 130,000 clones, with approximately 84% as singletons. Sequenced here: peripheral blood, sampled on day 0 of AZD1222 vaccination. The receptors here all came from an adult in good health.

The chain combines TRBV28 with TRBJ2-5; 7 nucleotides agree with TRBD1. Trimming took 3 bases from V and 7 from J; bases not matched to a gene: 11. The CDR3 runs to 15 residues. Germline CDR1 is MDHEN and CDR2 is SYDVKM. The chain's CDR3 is CASSFSGTPGGTQYF. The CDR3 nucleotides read TGTGCCAGCAGTTTCTCCGGGACACCAGGGGGGACCCAGTACTTC.

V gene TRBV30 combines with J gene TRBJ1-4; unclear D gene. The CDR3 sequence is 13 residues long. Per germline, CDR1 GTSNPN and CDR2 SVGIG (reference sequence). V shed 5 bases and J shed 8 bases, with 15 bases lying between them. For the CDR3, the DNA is TGTGCCTGGGGCAGGTTTATCGGGGAAAAACTGTTTTTT. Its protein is CAWGRFIGEKLFF. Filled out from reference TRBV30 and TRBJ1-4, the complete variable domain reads SQTIHQWPATLVQPVGSPLSLECTVEGTSNPNLYWYRQAAGRGLQLLFYSVGIGQISSEVPQNLSASRPQDRQFILSSKKLLLSDSGFYLCAWGRFIGEKLFFGSGTQLSVL.

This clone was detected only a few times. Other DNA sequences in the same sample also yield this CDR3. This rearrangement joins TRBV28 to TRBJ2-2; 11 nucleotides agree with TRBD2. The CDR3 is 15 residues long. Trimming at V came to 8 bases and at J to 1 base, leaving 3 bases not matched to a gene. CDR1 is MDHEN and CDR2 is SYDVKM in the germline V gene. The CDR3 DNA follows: TGTGCCAGCCTTACTAGCGGGGGGAACACCGGGGAGCTGTTTTTT. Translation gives CASLTSGGNTGELFF.

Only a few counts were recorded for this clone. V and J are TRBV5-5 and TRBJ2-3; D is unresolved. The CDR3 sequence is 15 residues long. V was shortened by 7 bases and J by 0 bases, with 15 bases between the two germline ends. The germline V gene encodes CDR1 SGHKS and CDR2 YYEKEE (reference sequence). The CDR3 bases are TGTGCCAGCGCTCTCGGATTTGCTAGCACAGATACGCAGTATTTT. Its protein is CASALGFASTDTQYF.

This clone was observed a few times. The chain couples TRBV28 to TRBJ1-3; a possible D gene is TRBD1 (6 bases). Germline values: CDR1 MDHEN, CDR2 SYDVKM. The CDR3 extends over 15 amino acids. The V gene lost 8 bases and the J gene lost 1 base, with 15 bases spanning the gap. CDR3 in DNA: TGTGCCAGCGTTCGGGGGCCCAGGTCTGGAAACACCATATATTTT. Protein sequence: CASVRGPRSGNTIYF.